This TCR beta chain appears in the sequencing data of a study of OX40 agonist ivuxolimab in advanced cancers. Across the whole study: Of the participants, 35% to 50% had some prior anti-PD-1, anti-PD-L1 or anti-CTLA-4 therapy, which was allowed. Findings of the study overall: Circulating CD4+ and CD8+ T cells showed clonal expansion by week 6 at 0.1 to 3.0 mg/kg. The expanded peripheral T cells' antigen specificity was not determined. On average, CD8+ T cells had more expanded clones than CD4+.

Per the germline V gene, CDR1 is MNHEY and CDR2 is SVGAGI. V was pared by 7 bases and J by 2 bases, with 2 bases of the junction left unmatched. This CDR3 is built from 13 residues. As for this clone: Its antigen remains unknown.

Generated by immunoSEQ multiplex PCR, the TCRdb table keeps only in-frame clones and is missing some. This table has tens of thousands of clones, 88% appearing once. This specimen was CD4+ or CD8+ T cells sorted from blood, taken in a trial of the OX40 agonist ivuxolimab. The rearrangement links TRBV6-5 to TRBJ1-5, with 7 bases fitting TRBD1. The TCR originated in an adult with an advanced solid tumor such as melanoma, head and neck, liver or kidney cancer. The CDR3 loop reads CASTGQGNQPQHF. CDR3 in DNA: TGTGCCAGCACCGGACAGGGCAATCAGCCCCAGCATTTT.